Listed here is a single T cell receptor beta chain. Its antigen is currently unknown. These data are taken from a study of T cell repertoires in cytomegalovirus infection. Overall study findings and caveats: In two of eight donors, the top clonotype was HLA-C-restricted CMV-specific.

V was shortened by 3 bases and J by 4 bases, with 12 bases between the two germline ends. This CDR3 is built from 14 residues. Germline V CDR1 and CDR2: DFQATT, SNEGSKA (reference sequence). MiXCR, applied by TCRdb to the reads, yields one record per CDR3 protein. The table lists fewer than 350,000 distinct CDR3 sequences, about a sixth of them singletons. This chain links TRBV20-1 with TRBJ1-4, with a tentative D call TRBD1 (5 bases). Sequenced input: PBMCs. This receptor was identified in a human donor in good health (CMV status not recorded). Some clones in this sample may be carry-over from other donors' samples. CDR3 in amino acids: CSASPTAFNEKLFF. The CDR3 DNA follows: TGCAGTGCTAGCCCGACAGCATTTAATGAAAAACTGTTTTTT.